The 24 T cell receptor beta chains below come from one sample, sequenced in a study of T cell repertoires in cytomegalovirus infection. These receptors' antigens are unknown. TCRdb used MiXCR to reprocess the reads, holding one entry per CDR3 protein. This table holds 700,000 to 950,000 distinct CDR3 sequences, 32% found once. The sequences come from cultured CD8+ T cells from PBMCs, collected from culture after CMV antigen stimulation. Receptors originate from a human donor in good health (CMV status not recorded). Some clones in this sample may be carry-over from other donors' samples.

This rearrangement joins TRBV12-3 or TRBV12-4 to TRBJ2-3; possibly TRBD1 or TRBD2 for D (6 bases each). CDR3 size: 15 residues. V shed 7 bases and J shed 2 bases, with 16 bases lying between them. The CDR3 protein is CASNQNGGPTDTQYF. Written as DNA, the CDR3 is TGTGCCAGCAACCAGAATGGGGGGCCCACAGATACGCAGTATTTT.

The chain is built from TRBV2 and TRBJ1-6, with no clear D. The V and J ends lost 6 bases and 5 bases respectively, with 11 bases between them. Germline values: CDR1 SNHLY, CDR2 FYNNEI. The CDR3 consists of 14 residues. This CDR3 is CASSAGRNNSPLHF. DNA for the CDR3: TGTGCCAGCAGCGCCGGACGGAATAATTCACCCCTCCACTTT. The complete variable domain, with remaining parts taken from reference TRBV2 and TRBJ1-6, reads EPEVTQTPSHQVTQMGQEVILRCVPISNHLYFYWYRQILGQKVEFLVSFYNNEISEKSEIFDDQFSVERPDGSNFTLKIRSTKLEDSAMYFCASSAGRNNSPLHFGNGTRLTVT.

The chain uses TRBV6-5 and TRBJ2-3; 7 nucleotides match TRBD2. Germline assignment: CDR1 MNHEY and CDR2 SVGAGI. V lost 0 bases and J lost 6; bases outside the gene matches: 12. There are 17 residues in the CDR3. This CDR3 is CASSYSIGGEEADTQYF. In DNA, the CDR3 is TGTGCCAGCAGTTACTCGATTGGGGGGGAGGAGGCGGATACGCAGTATTTT.

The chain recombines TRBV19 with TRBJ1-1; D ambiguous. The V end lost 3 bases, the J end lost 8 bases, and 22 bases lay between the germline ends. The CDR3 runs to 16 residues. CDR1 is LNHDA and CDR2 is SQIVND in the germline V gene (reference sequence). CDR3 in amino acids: CASSIGRPSESPEAFF. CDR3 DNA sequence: TGTGCCAGTAGTATCGGCCGCCCGTCGGAGAGCCCGGAAGCTTTCTTT.

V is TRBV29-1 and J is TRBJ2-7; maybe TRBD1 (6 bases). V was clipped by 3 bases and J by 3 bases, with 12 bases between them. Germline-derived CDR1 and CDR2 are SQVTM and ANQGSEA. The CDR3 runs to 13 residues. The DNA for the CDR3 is TGCAGCGTTGAGAGGACAGACGACTACGAGCAGTACTTC. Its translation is CSVERTDDYEQYF.

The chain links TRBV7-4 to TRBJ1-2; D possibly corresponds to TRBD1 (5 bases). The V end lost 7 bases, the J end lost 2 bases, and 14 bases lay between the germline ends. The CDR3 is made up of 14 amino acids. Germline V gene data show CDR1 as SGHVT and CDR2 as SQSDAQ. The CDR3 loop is CASTTGRVNYGYTF. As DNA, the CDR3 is TGTGCCAGCACAACGGGCAGGGTGAACTATGGCTACACCTTC.

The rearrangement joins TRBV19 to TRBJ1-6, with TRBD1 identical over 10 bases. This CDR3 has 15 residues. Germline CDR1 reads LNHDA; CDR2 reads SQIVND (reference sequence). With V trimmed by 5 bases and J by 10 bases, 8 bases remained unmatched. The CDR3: CASSWRGQGNSPLHF. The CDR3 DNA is TGTGCCAGTAGTTGGCGGGGACAGGGGAACTCACCCCTCCACTTT.

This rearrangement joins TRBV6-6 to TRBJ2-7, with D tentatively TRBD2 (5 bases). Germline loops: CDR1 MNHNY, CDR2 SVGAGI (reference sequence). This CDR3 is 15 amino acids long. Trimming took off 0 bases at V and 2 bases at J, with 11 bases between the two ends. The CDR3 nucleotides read TGTGCCAGCAGTTACTCGAGAGGGTCGGCCTACGAGCAGTACGTC. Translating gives CASSYSRGSAYEQYV.

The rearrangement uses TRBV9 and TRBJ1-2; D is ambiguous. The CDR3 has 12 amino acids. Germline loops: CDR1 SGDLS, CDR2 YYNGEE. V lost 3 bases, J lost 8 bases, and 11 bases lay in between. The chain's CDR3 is CASSERVRGYTF. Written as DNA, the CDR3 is TGTGCCAGCAGCGAAAGGGTTCGCGGCTACACCTTC.

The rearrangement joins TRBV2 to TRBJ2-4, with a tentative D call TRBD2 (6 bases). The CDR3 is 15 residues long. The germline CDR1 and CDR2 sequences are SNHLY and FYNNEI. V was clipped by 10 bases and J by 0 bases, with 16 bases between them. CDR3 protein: CAISPGVLAKNIQYF. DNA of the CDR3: TGTGCCATCTCCCCGGGGGTGCTAGCCAAAAACATTCAGTACTTC.

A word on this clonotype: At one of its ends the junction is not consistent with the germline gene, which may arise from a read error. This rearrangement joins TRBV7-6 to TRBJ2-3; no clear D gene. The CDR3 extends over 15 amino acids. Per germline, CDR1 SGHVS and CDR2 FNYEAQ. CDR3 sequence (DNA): TGTGTCAGCAGCCGCTGGGCAGGCAGCACAGATACGCAGTATTTT. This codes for CVSSRWAGSTDTQYF.

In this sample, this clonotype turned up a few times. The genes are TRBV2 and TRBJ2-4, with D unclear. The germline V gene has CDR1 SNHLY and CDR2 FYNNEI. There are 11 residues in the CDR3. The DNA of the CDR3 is TGTGGCACCCGAGCCAAAAACATTCAGTACTTC. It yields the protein CGTRAKNIQYF.

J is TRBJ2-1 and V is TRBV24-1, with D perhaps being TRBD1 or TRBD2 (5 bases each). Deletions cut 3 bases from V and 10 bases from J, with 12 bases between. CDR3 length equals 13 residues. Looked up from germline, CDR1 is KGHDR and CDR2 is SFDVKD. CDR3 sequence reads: CATSDPPEGEQFF. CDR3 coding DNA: TGTGCCACCAGTGATCCTCCTGAGGGGGAGCAGTTCTTC.

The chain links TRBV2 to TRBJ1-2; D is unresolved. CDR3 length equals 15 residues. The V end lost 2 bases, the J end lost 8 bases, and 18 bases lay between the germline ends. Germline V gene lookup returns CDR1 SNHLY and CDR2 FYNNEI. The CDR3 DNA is TGTGCCAGCAGTGAATCGGGTCGGGGTCCTCAAGGCTACACCTTC. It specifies CASSESGRGPQGYTF.

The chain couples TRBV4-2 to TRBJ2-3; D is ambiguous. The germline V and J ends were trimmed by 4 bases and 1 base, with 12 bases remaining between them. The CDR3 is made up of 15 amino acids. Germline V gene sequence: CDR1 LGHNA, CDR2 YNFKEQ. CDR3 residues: CASSPWGTGTDTQYF. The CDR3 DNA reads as TGTGCCAGCAGCCCCTGGGGAACAGGCACAGATACGCAGTATTTT.

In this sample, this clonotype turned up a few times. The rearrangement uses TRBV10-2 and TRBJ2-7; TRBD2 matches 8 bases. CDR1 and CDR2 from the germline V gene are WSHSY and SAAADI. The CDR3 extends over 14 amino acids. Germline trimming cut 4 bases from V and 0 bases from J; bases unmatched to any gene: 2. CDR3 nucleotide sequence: TGCGCCAGCAGTGCCGGGGGGGCCTCCTACGAGCAGTACTTC. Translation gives CASSAGGASYEQYF.

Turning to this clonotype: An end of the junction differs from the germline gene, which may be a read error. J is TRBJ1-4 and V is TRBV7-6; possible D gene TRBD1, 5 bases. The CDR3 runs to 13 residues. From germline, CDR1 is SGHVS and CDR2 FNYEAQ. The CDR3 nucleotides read TGTGCTAGCAGCTCCGTTCACAGGGAAAAACTGTTTTTT. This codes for CASSSVHREKLFF.

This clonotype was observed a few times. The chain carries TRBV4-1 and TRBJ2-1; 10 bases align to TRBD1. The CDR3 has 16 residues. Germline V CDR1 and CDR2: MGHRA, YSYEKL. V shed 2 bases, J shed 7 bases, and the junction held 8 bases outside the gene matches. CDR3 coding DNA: TGCGCCAGCAGCCAAAATCCCGGGACAGGGGAAAATGAGCAGTTCTTC. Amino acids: CASSQNPGTGENEQFF.

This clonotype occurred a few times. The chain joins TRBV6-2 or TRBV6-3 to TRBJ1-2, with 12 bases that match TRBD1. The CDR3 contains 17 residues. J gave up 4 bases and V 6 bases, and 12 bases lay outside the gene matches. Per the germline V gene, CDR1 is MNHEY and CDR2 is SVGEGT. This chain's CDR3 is CASSGRDRGRWVYGYTF. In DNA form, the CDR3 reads TGTGCCAGCAGCGGCCGGGACAGGGGGCGCTGGGTCTATGGCTACACCTTC.

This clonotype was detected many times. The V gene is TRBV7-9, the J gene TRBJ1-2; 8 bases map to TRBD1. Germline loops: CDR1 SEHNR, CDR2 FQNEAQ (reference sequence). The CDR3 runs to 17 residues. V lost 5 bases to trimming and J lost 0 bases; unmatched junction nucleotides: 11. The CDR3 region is CASSASGTGETNYGYTF. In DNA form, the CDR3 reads TGTGCCAGCAGCGCCTCCGGGACAGGCGAGACTAACTATGGCTACACCTTC.

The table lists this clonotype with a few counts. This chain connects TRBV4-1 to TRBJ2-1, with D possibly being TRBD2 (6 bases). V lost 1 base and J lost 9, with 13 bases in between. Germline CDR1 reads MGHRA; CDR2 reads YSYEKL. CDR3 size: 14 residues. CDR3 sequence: CASSQGRDFGEQFF. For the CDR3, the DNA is TGCGCCAGCAGCCAAGGTCGGGACTTCGGTGAGCAGTTCTTC.

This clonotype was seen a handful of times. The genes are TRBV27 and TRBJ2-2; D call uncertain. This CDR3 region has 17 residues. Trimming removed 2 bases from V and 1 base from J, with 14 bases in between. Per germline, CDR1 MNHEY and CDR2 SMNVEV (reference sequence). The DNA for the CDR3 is TGTGCCAGCAGTTTAATGTGGGAACACCTGAACACCGGGGAGCTGTTTTTT. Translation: CASSLMWEHLNTGELFF.

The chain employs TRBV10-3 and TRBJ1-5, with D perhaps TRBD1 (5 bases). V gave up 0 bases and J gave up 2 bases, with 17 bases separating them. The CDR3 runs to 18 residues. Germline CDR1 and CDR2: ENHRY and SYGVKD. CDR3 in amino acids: CAISESLSSRGGNQPQHF. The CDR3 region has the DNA TGTGCCATCAGTGAGTCCCTCTCGAGTAGGGGAGGCAATCAGCCCCAGCATTTT.

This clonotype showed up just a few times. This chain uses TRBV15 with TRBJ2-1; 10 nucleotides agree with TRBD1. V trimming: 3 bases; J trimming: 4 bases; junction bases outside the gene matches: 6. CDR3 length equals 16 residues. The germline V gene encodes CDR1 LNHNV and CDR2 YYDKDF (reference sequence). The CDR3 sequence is CATSRGDRGLYNEQFF. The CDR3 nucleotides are TGTGCCACCAGCAGGGGAGACAGGGGGCTATACAATGAGCAGTTCTTC. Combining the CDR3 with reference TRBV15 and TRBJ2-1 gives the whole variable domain DAMVIQNPRYQVTQFGKPVTLSCSQTLNHNVMYWYQQKSSQAPKLLFHYYDKDFNNEADTPDNFQSRRPNTSFCFLDIRSPGLGDTAMYLCATSRGDRGLYNEQFFGPGTRLTVL.